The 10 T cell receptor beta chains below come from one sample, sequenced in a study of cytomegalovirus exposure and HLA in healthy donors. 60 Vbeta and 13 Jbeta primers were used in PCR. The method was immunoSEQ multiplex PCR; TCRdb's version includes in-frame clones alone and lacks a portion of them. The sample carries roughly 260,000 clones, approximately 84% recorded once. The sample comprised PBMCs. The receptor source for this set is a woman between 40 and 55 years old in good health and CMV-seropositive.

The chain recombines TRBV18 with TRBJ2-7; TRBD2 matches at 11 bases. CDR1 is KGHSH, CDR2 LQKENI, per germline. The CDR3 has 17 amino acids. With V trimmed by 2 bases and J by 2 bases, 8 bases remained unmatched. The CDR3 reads CASSPNLGTSGPYEQYF. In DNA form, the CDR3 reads TGTGCCAGCTCACCAAATTTAGGGACTAGCGGCCCCTACGAGCAGTACTTC.

CDR3 protein: CASSLSSGGNQPQHF. CDR3 in DNA: TGTGCCAGCAGTTTATCGTCAGGGGGCAATCAGCCCCAGCATTTT. The rearrangement links TRBV27 to TRBJ1-5; D is perhaps TRBD1 (6 bases). The germline V gene has CDR1 MNHEY and CDR2 SMNVEV (reference sequence). Between the trimmed V and J ends, which lost 0 bases and 2 bases, there was a span of 8 bases. CDR3 length: 15 amino acids.

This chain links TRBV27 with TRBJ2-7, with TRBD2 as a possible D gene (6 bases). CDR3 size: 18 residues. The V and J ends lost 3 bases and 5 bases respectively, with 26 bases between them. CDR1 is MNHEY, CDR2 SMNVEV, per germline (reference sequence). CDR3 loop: CASSFRWRDGIVPNEQYF. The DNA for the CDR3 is TGTGCCAGCAGTTTTCGTTGGCGGGATGGAATCGTCCCGAACGAGCAGTACTTC.

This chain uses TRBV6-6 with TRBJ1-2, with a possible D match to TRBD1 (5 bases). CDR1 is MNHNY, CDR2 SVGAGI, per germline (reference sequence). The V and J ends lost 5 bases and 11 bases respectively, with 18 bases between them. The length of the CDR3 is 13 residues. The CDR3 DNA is TGTGCCAGCAGTCAGGGCGAGGTGTCAGGGTACACCTTC. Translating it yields CASSQGEVSGYTF.

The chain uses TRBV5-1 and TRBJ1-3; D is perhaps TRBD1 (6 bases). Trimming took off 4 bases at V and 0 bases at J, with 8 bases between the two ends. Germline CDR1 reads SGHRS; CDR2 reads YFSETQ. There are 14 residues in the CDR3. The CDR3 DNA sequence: TGCGCCAGCAGCCGACAGGCCTCTGGAAACACCATATATTTT. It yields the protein CASSRQASGNTIYF.

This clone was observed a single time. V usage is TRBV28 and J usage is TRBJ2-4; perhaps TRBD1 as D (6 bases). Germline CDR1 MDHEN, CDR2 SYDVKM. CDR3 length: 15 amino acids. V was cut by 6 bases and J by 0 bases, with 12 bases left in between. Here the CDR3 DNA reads TGTGCCAGCAGCTCGGGACAAGTAGCCAAAAACATTCAGTACTTC. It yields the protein CASSSGQVAKNIQYF.

CDR3 region: CASSLRPGGGSDTQYF. In nucleotides, the CDR3 is TGTGCCAGCAGCTTAAGGCCGGGAGGCGGTTCAGATACGCAGTATTTT. The chain recombines TRBV7-2 with TRBJ2-3; TRBD2 aligns across 7 bases. The CDR3 loop spans 16 amino acids. The V gene's germline CDR1 is SGHTA and CDR2 FQGNSA. J lost 4 bases, V lost 2 bases, and 9 bases had no gene match.

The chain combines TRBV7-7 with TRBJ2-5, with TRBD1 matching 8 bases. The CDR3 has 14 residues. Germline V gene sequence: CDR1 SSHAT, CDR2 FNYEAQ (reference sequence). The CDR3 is CASRTDRVQETQYF. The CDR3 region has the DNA TGTGCTAGCCGGACGGACAGGGTCCAAGAGACCCAGTACTTC.

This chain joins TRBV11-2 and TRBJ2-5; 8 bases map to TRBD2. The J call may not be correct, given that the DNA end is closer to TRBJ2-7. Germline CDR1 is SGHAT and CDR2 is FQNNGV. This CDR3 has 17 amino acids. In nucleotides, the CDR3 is TGTGCCAGCAGCTTAAATTCTGTAGCGGGGTACTCCTACGAGCAGTACTTC. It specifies CASSLNSVAGYSYEQYF.

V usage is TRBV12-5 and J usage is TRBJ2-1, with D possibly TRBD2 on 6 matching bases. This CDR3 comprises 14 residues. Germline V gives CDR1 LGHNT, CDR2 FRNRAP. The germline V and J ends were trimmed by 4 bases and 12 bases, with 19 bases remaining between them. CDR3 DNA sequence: TGTGCTAGTGGTTCGGACTATAGGTGGTCTGTGCAGTTCTTC. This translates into CASGSDYRWSVQFF.